The 22 T cell receptor beta chains given below trace back to one sample, sequenced in a study of T-cell reconstitution after alpha-beta-depleted transplantation in children. Unique molecular identifiers were used in preparing the TCRbeta library. TCRdb re-derived calls from the PCR reads in MiXCR, one entry per CDR3 protein. Of just over 950,000 distinct CDR3 sequences in the sample, roughly 29% are singletons; the top ten hold 28%. The sequencing used PBMCs, mostly from graft donor cells, collected 360 days after TCRalphabeta/CD19-depleted stem cell transplant. These receptors all stem from a boy under two years old who had a stem cell transplant for SCID, so the T cells may come from the graft donor.

The rearrangement uses TRBV5-6 and TRBJ2-5, with 9 bases aligning to TRBD1. Germline trimming cut 5 bases from V and 1 base from J; bases unmatched to any gene: 9. Germline CDR1 reads SGHDT; CDR2 reads YYEEEE. The length of the CDR3 is 16 residues. The CDR3 bases are TGTGCCAGCAGGACGACCGGGACAGGGCGCCAAGAGACCCAGTACTTC. The encoded protein is CASRTTGTGRQETQYF.

In its sample, this clonotype was seen a few times. This rearrangement joins TRBV5-1 to TRBJ2-3; either TRBD1 or TRBD2 may fit D (6 bases each). This CDR3 has 16 amino acids. Germline V gene lookup returns CDR1 SGHRS and CDR2 YFSETQ. V was cut by 4 bases and J by 0 bases, with 15 bases left in between. The DNA for the CDR3 is TGCGCCAGCAGCCTGGAGGGGGACGGGAGCACAGATACGCAGTATTTT. It codes for CASSLEGDGSTDTQYF.

V and J are TRBV11-2 and TRBJ2-3; D not certain. The V gene's germline CDR1 is SGHAT and CDR2 FQNNGV. The V gene lost 1 base and the J gene lost 4 bases, with 6 bases spanning the gap. The CDR3 runs to 13 residues. Here the CDR3 reads CASSLVLPDTQYF. For the CDR3, the DNA is TGTGCCAGCAGCTTAGTTCTCCCAGATACGCAGTATTTT.

This clonotype has a handful of counts. V usage is TRBV5-6 and J usage is TRBJ2-7; no firm D call. CDR1 is SGHDT and CDR2 is YYEEEE in the germline V gene. V dropped 4 bases and J dropped 4 bases, with 18 bases sitting between them. There are 15 residues in the CDR3. The CDR3 DNA follows: TGTGCCAGCAGCAAACTCATGGGATCGAGTTACGAGCAGTACTTC. Translated: CASSKLMGSSYEQYF.

The chain employs TRBV6-5 and TRBJ2-3; 7 bases are shared with TRBD1. CDR1 and CDR2 (germline): MNHEY, SVGAGI. With V trimmed by 3 bases and J by 1 base, 4 bases remained unmatched. The CDR3 is made up of 15 amino acids. CDR3 nucleotides: TGTGCCAGCAGTTATTCCGGGACAGGCACAGATACGCAGTATTTT. Its protein is CASSYSGTGTDTQYF.

A few counts support this clonotype. This sequence joins TRBV3-1 and TRBJ2-7; TRBD2 might be the D (5 bases). The CDR3 has 14 amino acids. V lost 1 base and J lost 6, with 13 bases in between. The germline gives CDR1 LGHDT, CDR2 YNNKEL (reference sequence). The CDR3 region has the DNA TGTGCCAGCAGCCAAGCACTCCTAGCAACCGAGCAGTACTTC. Its translation is CASSQALLATEQYF.

The chain has TRBV4-1 and TRBJ1-2; unclear D gene. V was trimmed by 1 base and J by 4 bases, leaving 13 bases between them. CDR3 length: 15 residues. Per germline, CDR1 MGHRA and CDR2 YSYEKL. The CDR3 spells CASSQGVPVLYGYTF. The CDR3 nucleotides are TGCGCCAGCAGCCAAGGGGTACCCGTCCTCTATGGCTACACCTTC.

This clonotype has a handful of counts. The DNA of the CDR3 is TGTGCCACCAGCAGAGACACGACAGAAGAGACCCAGTACTTC. It yields the protein CATSRDTTEETQYF. The chain has TRBV15 and TRBJ2-5, with D possibly matching TRBD1 (5 bases). The germline V gene has CDR1 LNHNV and CDR2 YYDKDF (reference sequence). This CDR3 region has 14 residues. The V and J ends lost 0 bases and 3 bases respectively, with 8 bases between them.

The chain uses TRBV12-3 or TRBV12-4 and TRBJ2-3; D may match TRBD1 or TRBD2 (7 bases each). Trimming pared 6 bases from V and 3 bases from J, leaving 16 bases between. This CDR3 region has 15 residues. The CDR3 nucleotides read TGTGCCAGCAGCCCAGGGGGGGGCTGGACAGATACGCAGTATTTT. Its translation is CASSPGGGWTDTQYF.

This clonotype occurred many times. The chain has TRBV28 and TRBJ2-5, with D hard to call. Germline CDR1 is MDHEN and CDR2 is SYDVKM. There are 14 residues in the CDR3. V shed 7 bases and J shed 2 bases, with 14 bases lying between them. This CDR3 is CASIRVGGQETQYF. The CDR3 DNA reads TGTGCCAGCATCAGAGTCGGTGGGCAAGAGACCCAGTACTTC.

The J gene is TRBJ1-1, the V gene TRBV20-1, with D possibly being TRBD1 (6 bases). Per the germline V gene, CDR1 is DFQATT and CDR2 is SNEGSKA (reference sequence). The CDR3 consists of 11 residues. The CDR3 nucleotides read TGCAGGGGACACCTGAACACTGAAGCTTTCTTT. This codes for CRGHLNTEAFF.

The rearrangement uses TRBV11-2 and TRBJ1-2; D uncertain. Deletions cut 0 bases from V and 2 bases from J, with 13 bases between. This CDR3 is 16 amino acids long. Germline loops: CDR1 SGHAT, CDR2 FQNNGV. CDR3 nucleotides: TGTGCCAGCAGCTTAGATGGCTGGACGCCGAACTATGGCTACACCTTC. It yields the protein CASSLDGWTPNYGYTF.

Only a few counts were recorded for this clonotype. CDR3 sequence (DNA): TGTGCCAGCAGTCCCGGGGTGGGGGGCACTGAAGCTTTCTTT. It encodes CASSPGVGGTEAFF. V is TRBV12-3 or TRBV12-4 and J is TRBJ1-1; a weak D match, TRBD1 (5 bases). The CDR3 runs 14 residues. Trimming removed 5 bases at V and 4 bases at J, with 14 bases between.

To note about this clonotype: A much larger clone lies a single base off, so this may be a read error. The chain uses TRBV20-1 and TRBJ2-1; weak D call: TRBD2 (5 bases). Trimming shortened V by 4 bases and J by 0 bases, and 7 bases separated the two germline ends. Per the germline V gene, CDR1 is DFQATT and CDR2 is SNEGSKA (reference sequence). This CDR3 has 13 amino acids. This CDR3 reads CSANRGSYNEQFF. Written as DNA, the CDR3 is TGCAGTGCTAACCGGGGCTCCTACAATGAGCAGTTCTTC.

This clonotype was recorded a few times. The gene calls are TRBV20-1 and TRBJ1-1; a possible D gene is TRBD1 (5 bases). V was clipped by 5 bases and J by 3 bases, with 7 bases between them. The CDR3 consists of 11 residues. Germline V gene data show CDR1 as DFQATT and CDR2 as SNEGSKA (reference sequence). The chain's CDR3 is CSAPGHTEAFF. CDR3 in DNA: TGCAGTGCTCCGGGACACACTGAAGCTTTCTTT.

Worth noting for this clonotype: As the CDR3 is not closed by the conserved phenylalanine or tryptophan, this likely results from a read error. This rearrangement joins TRBV11-2 to TRBJ2-1; 7 positions match TRBD1. CDR3 length: 17 amino acids. Germline-derived CDR1 and CDR2 are SGHAT and FQNNGV. Germline trimming cut 3 bases from V and 2 bases from J; bases unmatched to any gene: 10. As DNA, the CDR3 is TGTGCCAGCAGCTTCCGACCTCAGGGGGAGACCTACAATGAGCAGTTCTGC. Translating it yields CASSFRPQGETYNEQFC.

The chain couples TRBV28 to TRBJ2-7; TRBD2 is a possible D gene (5 bases). CDR1 and CDR2 (germline): MDHEN, SYDVKM. The CDR3 spans 15 residues. The V gene lost 5 bases and the J gene lost 3 bases, with 17 bases spanning the gap. The DNA for the CDR3 is TGTGCCAGCAGTAGTTCGGGGATAAAGGACTACGAGCAGTACTTC. It specifies CASSSSGIKDYEQYF.

This clonotype was found a few times. The chain carries TRBV12-3 or TRBV12-4 and TRBJ1-4; no clear D. The CDR3 sequence is 12 residues long. Deletions cut 1 base from V and 5 bases from J, with 2 bases between. The CDR3 coding sequence is TGTGCCAGCAGTTTAGGGAATGAAAAACTGTTTTTT. Its translation is CASSLGNEKLFF.

V is TRBV11-1 and J is TRBJ2-2; no clear D gene. CDR1 and CDR2 from the germline V gene are SGHAT and FQDESV (reference sequence). Trimming removed 5 bases from V and 4 bases from J, with 8 bases in between. CDR3 length: 13 amino acids. This CDR3 reads CASSPLLTGELFF. CDR3 nucleotides: TGTGCCAGCAGCCCTCTCCTCACCGGGGAGCTGTTTTTT. Using reference TRBV11-1 and TRBJ2-2 for the parts outside the CDR3, the full variable domain is EAEVAQSPRYKITEKSQAVAFWCDPISGHATLYWYRQILGQGPELLVQFQDESVVDDSQLPKDRFSAERLKGVDSTLKIQPAELGDSAMYLCASSPLLTGELFFGEGSRLTVL.

This clonotype was seen more than once but under ten times. The chain carries TRBV4-1 and TRBJ1-6, with D perhaps matching TRBD1 (5 bases). Trimming pared 3 bases from V and 7 bases from J, leaving 13 bases between. The CDR3 is made up of 15 amino acids. Germline values: CDR1 MGHRA, CDR2 YSYEKL. This CDR3 is CASSQRQGVNSPLHF. The CDR3 nucleotides are TGCGCCAGCAGCCAGCGGCAGGGCGTGAATTCACCCCTCCACTTT.

This clonotype has just a few counts. The CDR3 nucleotides read TGTGCCAGCAGTTTACCCACCGGACGTGGGAGTGAGGGGGATTACAATGAGCAGTTCTTC. Translating it yields CASSLPTGRGSEGDYNEQFF. The chain uses TRBV12-3 or TRBV12-4 and TRBJ2-1, with TRBD1 as a possible D gene (6 bases). V was shortened by 2 bases and J by 4 bases, with 27 bases between the two germline ends. The CDR3 is made up of 20 amino acids.

The rearrangement links TRBV5-1 to TRBJ2-2, with D maybe TRBD1 (6 bases). CDR3 length: 15 amino acids. Trimming took 5 bases from V and 2 from J, leaving 13 bases between them. Germline-derived CDR1 and CDR2 are SGHRS and YFSETQ. The CDR3, as DNA: TGCGCCAGCAGGGCTGGGGACATAAACACCGGGGAGCTGTTTTTT. Translated: CASRAGDINTGELFF.